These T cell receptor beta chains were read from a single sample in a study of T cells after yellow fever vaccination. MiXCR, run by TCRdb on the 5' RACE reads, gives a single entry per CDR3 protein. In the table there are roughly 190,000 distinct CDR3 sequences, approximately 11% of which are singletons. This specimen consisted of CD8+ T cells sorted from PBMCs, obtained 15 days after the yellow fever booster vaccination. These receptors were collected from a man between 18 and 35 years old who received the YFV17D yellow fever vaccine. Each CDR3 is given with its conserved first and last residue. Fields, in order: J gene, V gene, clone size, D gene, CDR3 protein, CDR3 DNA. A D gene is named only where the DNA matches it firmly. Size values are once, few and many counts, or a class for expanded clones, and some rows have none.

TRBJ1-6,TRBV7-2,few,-,CASRSSYNSPLHF,TGTGCCAGCAGAAGCTCCTATAATTCACCCCTCCACTTT
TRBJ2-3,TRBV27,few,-,CASSFDRRSTDTQYF,TGTGCCAGCAGTTTCGACAGGAGGAGCACAGATACGCAGTATTTT
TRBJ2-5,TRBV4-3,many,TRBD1,CASSQYRQGLGETQYF,TGCGCCAGCAGCCAATATCGACAGGGGCTAGGAGAGACCCAGTACTTC
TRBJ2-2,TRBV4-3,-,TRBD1,CASSQEYGQVLTGELFF,TGCGCCAGCAGCCAAGAGTACGGACAGGTTTTAACCGGGGAGCTGTTTTTT
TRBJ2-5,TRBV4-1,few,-,CASSQDWRAPETQYF,TGCGCCAGCAGCCAAGATTGGCGGGCTCCAGAGACCCAGTACTTC
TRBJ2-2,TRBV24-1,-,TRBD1,CATSDFRDRGVTGELFF,TGTGCCACCAGTGATTTCCGGGACAGGGGTGTCACCGGGGAGCTGTTTTTT
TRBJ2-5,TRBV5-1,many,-,CASSWTELETQYF,TGCGCCAGCAGCTGGACAGAATTGGAGACCCAGTACTTC
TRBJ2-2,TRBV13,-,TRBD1,CASSGPGQGSTGELFF,TGTGCCAGCAGCGGACCGGGACAGGGCAGCACCGGGGAGCTGTTTTTT
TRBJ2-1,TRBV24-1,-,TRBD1,CATSDLRSGQGIEQFF,TGTGCCACCAGTGATTTGCGATCGGGACAGGGCATCGAGCAGTTCTTC
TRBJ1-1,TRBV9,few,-,CASSVEGGFEAFF,TGTGCCAGCAGCGTAGAAGGGGGGTTTGAAGCTTTCTTT
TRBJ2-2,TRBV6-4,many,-,CASSDSGDNGELFF,TGTGCCAGCAGTGACTCAGGGGATAACGGGGAGCTGTTTTTT
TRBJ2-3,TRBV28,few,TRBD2,CASCPGLAGGQVSTDTQYF,TGTGCCAGCTGCCCCGGACTAGCGGGGGGGCAGGTGTCGACAGATACGCAGTATTTT
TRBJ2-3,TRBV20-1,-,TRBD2,CSATRTSGGTDTQYF,TGCAGTGCTACGCGGACTAGCGGGGGGACCGATACGCAGTATTTT
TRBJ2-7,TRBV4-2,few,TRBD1,CASSQITGVDRQYF,TGTGCCAGCAGCCAAATAACAGGGGTAGACAGGCAGTACTTC
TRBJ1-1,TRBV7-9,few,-,CASSQDPLAFF,TGTGCCAGCAGCCAAGACCCGTTAGCTTTCTTT
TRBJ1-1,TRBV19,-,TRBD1,CASTPDRGSTEAFF,TGTGCCAGTACCCCGGACAGGGGAAGCACTGAAGCTTTCTTT
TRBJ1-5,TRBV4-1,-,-,CASSQVSGFNQPQHF,TGCGCCAGCAGCCAAGTATCCGGATTCAATCAGCCCCAGCATTTT
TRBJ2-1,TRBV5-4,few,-,CASSPVGGLWNEQFF,TGTGCCAGCAGCCCCGTGGGCGGCCTGTGGAATGAGCAGTTCTTC
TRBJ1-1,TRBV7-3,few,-,CASSLASYTEAFF,TGTGCCAGCAGCTTGGCCAGTTACACTGAAGCTTTCTTT
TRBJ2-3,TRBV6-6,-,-,CAVSWLAETDTQYF,TGTGCCGTATCCTGGTTAGCGGAGACAGATACGCAGTATTTT